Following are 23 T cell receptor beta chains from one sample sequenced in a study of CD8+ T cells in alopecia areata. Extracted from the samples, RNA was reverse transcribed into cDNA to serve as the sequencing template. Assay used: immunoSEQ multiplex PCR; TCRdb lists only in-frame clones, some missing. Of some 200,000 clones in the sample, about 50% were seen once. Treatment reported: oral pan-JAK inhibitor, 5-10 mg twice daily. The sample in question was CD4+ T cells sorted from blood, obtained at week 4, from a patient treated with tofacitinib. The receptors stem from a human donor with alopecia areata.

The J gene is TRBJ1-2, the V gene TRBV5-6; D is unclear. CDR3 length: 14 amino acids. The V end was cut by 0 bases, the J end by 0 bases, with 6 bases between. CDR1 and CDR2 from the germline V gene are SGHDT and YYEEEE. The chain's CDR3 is CASSLGQANYGYTF. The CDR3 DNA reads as TGTGCCAGCAGCTTGGGGCAAGCTAACTATGGCTACACCTTC.

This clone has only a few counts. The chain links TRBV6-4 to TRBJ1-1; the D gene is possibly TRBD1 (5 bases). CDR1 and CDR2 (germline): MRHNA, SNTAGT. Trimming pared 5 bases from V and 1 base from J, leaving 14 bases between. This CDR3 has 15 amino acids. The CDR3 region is CASSRDAAPNTEAFF. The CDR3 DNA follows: TGTGCCAGCAGTCGGGACGCGGCGCCGAACACTGAAGCTTTCTTT.

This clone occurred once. CDR3 sequence (DNA): TGTGCCAGCAGTACGACATGGGAAGGAAAACTGTTTTTT. It specifies CASSTTWEGKLFF. The genes are TRBV6-5 and TRBJ1-4; no definite D call. Germline CDR1 is MNHEY and CDR2 is SVGAGI. V lost 5 bases, J lost 10 bases, and 14 bases lay in between. The CDR3 consists of 13 residues.

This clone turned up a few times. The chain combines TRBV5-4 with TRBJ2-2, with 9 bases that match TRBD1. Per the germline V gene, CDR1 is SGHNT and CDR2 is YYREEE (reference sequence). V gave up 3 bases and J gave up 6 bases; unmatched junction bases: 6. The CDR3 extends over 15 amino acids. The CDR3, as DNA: TGTGCCAGCAGCTCAAAACAGGGGGCCTCCGGGGAGCTGTTTTTT. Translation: CASSSKQGASGELFF. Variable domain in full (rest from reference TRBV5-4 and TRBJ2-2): ETGVTQSPTHLIKTRGQQVTLRCSSQSGHNTVSWYQQALGQGPQFIFQYYREEENGRGNFPPRFSGLQFPNYSSELNVNALELDDSALYLCASSSKQGASGELFFGEGSRLTVL.

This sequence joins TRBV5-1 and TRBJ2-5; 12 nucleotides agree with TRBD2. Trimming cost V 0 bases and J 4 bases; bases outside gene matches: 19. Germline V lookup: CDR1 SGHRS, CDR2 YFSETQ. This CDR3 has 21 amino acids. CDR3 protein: CASSLARGVPRLAGVLETQYF. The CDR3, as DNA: TGCGCCAGCAGCTTGGCCCGCGGTGTGCCCCGACTAGCGGGGGTGCTAGAGACCCAGTACTTC. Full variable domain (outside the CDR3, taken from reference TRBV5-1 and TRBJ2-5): KAGVTQTPRYLIKTRGQQVTLSCSPISGHRSVSWYQQTPGQGLQFLFEYFSETQRNKGNFPGRFSGRQFSNSRSEMNVSTLELGDSALYLCASSLARGVPRLAGVLETQYFGPGTRLLVL.

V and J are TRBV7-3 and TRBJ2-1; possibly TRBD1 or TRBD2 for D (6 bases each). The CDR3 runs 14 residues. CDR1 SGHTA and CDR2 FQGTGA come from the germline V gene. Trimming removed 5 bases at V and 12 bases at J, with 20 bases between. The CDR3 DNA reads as TGTGCCAGCAGCGGACAGACTAGTGGAGGGGTGCAGTTCTTC. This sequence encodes CASSGQTSGGVQFF. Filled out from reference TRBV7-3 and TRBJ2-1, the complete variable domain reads GAGVSQTPSNKVTEKGKYVELRCDPISGHTALYWYRQSLGQGPEFLIYFQGTGAADDSGLPNDRFFAVRPEGSVSTLKIQRTERGDSAVYLCASSGQTSGGVQFFGPGTRLTVL.

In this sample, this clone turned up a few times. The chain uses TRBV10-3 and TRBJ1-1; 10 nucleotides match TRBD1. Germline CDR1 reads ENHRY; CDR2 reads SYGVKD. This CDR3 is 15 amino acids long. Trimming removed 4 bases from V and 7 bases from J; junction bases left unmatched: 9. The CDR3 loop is CAISGDRGLPVEAFF. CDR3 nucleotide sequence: TGTGCCATCAGTGGTGACAGGGGGCTACCCGTTGAAGCTTTCTTT.

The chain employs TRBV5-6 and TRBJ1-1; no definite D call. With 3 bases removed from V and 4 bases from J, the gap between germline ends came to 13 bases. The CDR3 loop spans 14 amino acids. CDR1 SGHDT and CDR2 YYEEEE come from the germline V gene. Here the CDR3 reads CASSSPSRPTEAFF. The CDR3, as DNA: TGTGCCAGCAGCTCCCCTTCCCGCCCCACTGAAGCTTTCTTT.

This chain's CDR3 is CSVEAVSPSIGYTF. CDR3 nucleotides: TGCAGCGTTGAAGCTGTCAGCCCCTCTATCGGCTACACCTTC. This sequence joins TRBV29-1 and TRBJ1-2, with D unresolved. Per germline, CDR1 SQVTM and CDR2 ANQGSEA. V was pared by 1 base and J by 8 bases, with 17 bases between. CDR3 length: 14 residues.

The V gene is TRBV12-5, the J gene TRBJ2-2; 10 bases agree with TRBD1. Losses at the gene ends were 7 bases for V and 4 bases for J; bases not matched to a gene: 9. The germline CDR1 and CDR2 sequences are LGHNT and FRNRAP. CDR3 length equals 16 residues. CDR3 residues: CASAIRQGALTGELFF. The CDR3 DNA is TGTGCTAGTGCTATTAGACAGGGGGCTCTCACCGGGGAGCTGTTTTTT.

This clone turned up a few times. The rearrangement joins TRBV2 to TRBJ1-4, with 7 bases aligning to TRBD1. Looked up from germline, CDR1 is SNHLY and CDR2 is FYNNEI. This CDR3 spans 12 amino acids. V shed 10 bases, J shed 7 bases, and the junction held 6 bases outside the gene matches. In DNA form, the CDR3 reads TGTGCCACTCGCGGACAGGTTGAAAAACTGTTTTTT. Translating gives CATRGQVEKLFF.

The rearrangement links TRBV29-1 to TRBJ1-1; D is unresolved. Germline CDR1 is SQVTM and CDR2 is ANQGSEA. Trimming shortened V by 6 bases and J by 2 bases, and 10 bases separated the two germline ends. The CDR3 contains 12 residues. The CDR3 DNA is TGCAGCGTGTTTGGCGGCAACACTGAAGCTTTCTTT. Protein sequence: CSVFGGNTEAFF.

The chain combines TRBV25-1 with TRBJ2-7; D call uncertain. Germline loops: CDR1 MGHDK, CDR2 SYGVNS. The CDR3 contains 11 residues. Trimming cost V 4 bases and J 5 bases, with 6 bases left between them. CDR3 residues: CASSALHEQYF. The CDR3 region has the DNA TGTGCCAGCAGTGCTCTACACGAGCAGTACTTC.

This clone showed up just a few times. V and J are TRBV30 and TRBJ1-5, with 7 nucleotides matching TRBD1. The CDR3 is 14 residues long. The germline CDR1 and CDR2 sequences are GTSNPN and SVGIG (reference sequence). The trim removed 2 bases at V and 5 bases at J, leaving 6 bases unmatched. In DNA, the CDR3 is TGTGCCTGGAGTCGCGGGACAGCGGATCAGCCCCAGCATTTT. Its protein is CAWSRGTADQPQHF. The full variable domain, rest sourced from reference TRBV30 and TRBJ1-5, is SQTIHQWPATLVQPVGSPLSLECTVEGTSNPNLYWYRQAAGRGLQLLFYSVGIGQISSEVPQNLSASRPQDRQFILSSKKLLLSDSGFYLCAWSRGTADQPQHFGDGTRLSIL.

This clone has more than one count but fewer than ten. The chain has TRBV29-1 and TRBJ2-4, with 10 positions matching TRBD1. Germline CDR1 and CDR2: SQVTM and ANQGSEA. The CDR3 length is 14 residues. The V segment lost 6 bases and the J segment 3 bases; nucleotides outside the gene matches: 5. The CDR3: CSVKDRGNKNIQYF. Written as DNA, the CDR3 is TGCAGCGTGAAGGACAGGGGGAACAAAAACATTCAGTACTTC.

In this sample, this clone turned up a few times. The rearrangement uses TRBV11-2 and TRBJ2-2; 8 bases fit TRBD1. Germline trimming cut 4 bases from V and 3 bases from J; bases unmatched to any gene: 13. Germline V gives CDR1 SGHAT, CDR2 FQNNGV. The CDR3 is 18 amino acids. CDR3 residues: CASSSPWGRGLDTGELFF. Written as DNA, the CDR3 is TGTGCCAGCAGCTCCCCCTGGGGCAGGGGGCTCGACACCGGGGAGCTGTTTTTT.

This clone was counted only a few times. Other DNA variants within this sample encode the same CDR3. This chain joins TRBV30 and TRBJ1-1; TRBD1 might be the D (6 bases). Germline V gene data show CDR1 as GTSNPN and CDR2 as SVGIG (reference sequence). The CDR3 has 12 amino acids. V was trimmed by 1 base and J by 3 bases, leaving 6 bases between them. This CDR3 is CAWSDRDTEAFF. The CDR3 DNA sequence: TGTGCCTGGAGTGACAGGGACACTGAAGCTTTCTTT.

The CDR3 loop reads CTSSREGYEQYF. As DNA, the CDR3 is TGCACCAGCAGCCGGGAGGGATACGAGCAGTACTTC. This chain links TRBV1 with TRBJ2-7; TRBD2, as called in the table, went unchecked against the DNA. TRBV1 is a pseudogene segment. CDR3 length: 12 residues.

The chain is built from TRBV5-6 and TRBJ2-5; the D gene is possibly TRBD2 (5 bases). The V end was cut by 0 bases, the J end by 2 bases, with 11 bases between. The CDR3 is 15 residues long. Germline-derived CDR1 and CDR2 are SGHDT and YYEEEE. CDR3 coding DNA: TGTGCCAGCAGCTTGGCGGGGTTCGGTCAAGAGACCCAGTACTTC. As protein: CASSLAGFGQETQYF.

The CDR3 is CSVETALYGYTF. The DNA for the CDR3 is TGCAGCGTTGAGACGGCCCTTTATGGCTACACCTTC. The rearrangement uses TRBV29-1 and TRBJ1-2; D unresolved. From germline, CDR1 is SQVTM and CDR2 ANQGSEA. Trimming removed 3 bases at V and 5 bases at J, with 10 bases between. CDR3 size: 12 residues.

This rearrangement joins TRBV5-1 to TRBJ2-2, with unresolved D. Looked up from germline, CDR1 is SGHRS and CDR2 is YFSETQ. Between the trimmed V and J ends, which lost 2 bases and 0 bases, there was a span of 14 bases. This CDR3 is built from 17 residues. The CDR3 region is CASSFRPGLANTGELFF. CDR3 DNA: TGCGCCAGCAGCTTCAGGCCGGGCCTCGCGAACACCGGGGAGCTGTTTTTT.

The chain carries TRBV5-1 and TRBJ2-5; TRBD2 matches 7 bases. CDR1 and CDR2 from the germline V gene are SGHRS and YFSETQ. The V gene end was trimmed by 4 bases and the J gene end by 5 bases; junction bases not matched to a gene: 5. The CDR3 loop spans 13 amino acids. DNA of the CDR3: TGCGCCAGCAGCCCTCAGGGAGGGGAGACCCAGTACTTC. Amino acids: CASSPQGGETQYF.

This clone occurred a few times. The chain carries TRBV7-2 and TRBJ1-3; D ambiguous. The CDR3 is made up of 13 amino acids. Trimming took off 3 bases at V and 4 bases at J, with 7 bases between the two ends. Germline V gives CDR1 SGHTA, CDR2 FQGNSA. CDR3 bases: TGTGCCAGCAGCTTCACCAAAGGAAACACCATATATTTT. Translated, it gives CASSFTKGNTIYF.